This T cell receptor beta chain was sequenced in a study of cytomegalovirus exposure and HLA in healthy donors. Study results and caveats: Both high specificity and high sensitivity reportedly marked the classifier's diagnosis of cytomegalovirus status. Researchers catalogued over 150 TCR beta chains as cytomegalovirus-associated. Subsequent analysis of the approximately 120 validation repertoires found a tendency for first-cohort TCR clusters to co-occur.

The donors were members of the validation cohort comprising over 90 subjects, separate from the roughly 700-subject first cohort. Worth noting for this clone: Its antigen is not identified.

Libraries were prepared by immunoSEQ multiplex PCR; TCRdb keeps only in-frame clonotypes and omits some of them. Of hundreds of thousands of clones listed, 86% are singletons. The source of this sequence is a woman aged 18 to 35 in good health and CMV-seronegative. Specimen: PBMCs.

This chain's CDR3 is CAWRAQGAGTEAFF. In DNA form, the CDR3 reads TGTGCCTGGAGGGCACAGGGGGCGGGCACTGAAGCTTTCTTT. The rearrangement joins TRBV30 to TRBJ1-1; 9 positions agree with TRBD1. From germline, CDR1 is GTSNPN and CDR2 SVGIG (reference sequence). This CDR3 contains 14 residues. V shed 3 bases, J shed 4 bases, and the junction held 6 bases outside the gene matches.